This paragraph reports one T cell receptor (beta chain). Its antigen remains unknown. One junction end does not reproduce the germline sequence, and a read error may be involved. The data stem from a study of regulatory T cells in long-lasting Graves disease. Looking at the study overall: Over-5-year antithyroid drug use with positive TSH receptor antibodies defined persistent Graves' disease in the study. Regarding the study as a whole: Persistent disease was characterized by preferential usage of TRBV28, TRBJ1-2 and TRBJ2-5. Between persistent patients, a few thousand public clonotypes were shared, exceeding the 966 shared between new patients.

The CDR3 is 16 amino acids. The germline gives CDR1 SGHRS, CDR2 YFSETQ. Arm-PCR with iRepertoire HTBI primers amplified the CDR3 regions for these TCR beta libraries. TCRdb analysed the multiplex PCR reads with MiXCR anew, one entry per CDR3 protein. The data contain 600,000 to 850,000 distinct CDR3 sequences, around 30% of them seen just once; the ten biggest clones take up roughly 46%. The time point here: persistent/refractory GD, antithyroid drugs over 5 years with positive TRAb. The TCR library was made from RNA extracted from PBMCs. The sequences come from peripheral blood mononuclear cells (PBMCs), collected when the disease was refractory, from a patient treated with antithyroid drugs. The chain couples TRBV5-1 to TRBJ2-7, with 11 bases fitting TRBD2. The source of this sequence is a female donor with Graves disease. CDR3 nucleotides: TGTGCCAGCAGCCCTTCGCTAGCGGGAGGTTCCTACGAGCAGTACTTC. As protein: CASSPSLAGGSYEQYF.